Shown below are 2 T cell receptor beta chains from a single sample sequenced in a study of blood T cell repertoires in COVID-19. Profiling relied on immunoSEQ multiplex PCR, and the TCRdb table lists in-frame clones only, not all of them. This table has roughly 250,000 clones, more than 60% appearing once. Material for sequencing was peripheral blood. These receptors were taken from a woman aged 40-49 years with active or convalescent COVID-19.

The chain employs TRBV12-3 or TRBV12-4 and TRBJ1-1; D is unresolved. Trimming pared 6 bases from V and 1 base from J, leaving 6 bases between. The CDR3 totals 12 residues. CDR3 nucleotide sequence: TGTGCCAGCAGAACCGGGAACACTGAAGCTTTCTTT. Protein sequence: CASRTGNTEAFF.

This clone was seen a single time. The chain uses TRBV19 and TRBJ1-1, with unresolved D. Trimming removed 3 bases from V and 7 bases from J, with 24 bases in between. The CDR3 runs 17 residues. In germline, CDR1 is LNHDA, CDR2 SQIVND (reference sequence). CDR3 region: CASSIRSSRVIIGEAFF. CDR3 in DNA: TGTGCCAGTAGTATCCGATCGTCGAGGGTAATAATAGGTGAAGCTTTCTTT.